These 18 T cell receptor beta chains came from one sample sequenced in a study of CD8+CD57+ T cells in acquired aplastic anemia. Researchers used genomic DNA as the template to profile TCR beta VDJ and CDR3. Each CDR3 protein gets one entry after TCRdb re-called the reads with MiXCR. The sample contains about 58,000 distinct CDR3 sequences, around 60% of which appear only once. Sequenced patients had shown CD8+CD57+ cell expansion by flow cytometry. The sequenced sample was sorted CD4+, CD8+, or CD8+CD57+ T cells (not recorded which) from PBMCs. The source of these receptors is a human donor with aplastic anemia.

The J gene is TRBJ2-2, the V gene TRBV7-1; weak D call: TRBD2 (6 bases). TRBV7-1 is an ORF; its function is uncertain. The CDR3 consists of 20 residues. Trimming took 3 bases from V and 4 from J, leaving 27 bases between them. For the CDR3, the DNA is TGTGCCAGCAGCTCTCCAAACAGAGATCTTGGGGGGAGGAGCACCGGGGAGCTGTTTTTT. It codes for CASSSPNRDLGGRSTGELFF.

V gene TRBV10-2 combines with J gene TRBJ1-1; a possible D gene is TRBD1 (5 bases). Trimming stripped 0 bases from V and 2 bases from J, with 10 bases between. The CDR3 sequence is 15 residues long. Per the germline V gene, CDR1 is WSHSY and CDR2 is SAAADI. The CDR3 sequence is CASSESGPSNTEAFF. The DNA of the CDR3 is TGCGCCAGCAGTGAGTCGGGACCGAGCAACACTGAAGCTTTCTTT.

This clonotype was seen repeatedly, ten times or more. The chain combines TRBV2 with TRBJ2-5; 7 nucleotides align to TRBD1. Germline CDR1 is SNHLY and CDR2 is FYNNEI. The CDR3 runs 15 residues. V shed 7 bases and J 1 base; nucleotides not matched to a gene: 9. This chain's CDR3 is CASTPGTAVQETQYF. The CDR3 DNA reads TGTGCCAGCACCCCGGGGACAGCAGTCCAAGAGACCCAGTACTTC.

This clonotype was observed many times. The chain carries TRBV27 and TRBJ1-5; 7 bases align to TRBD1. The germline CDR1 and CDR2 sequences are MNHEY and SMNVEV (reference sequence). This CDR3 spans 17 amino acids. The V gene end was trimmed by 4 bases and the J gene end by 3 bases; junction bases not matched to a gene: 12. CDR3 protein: CASSSKQGRGHNQPQHF. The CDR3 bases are TGTGCCAGCAGTTCCAAACAGGGGAGAGGTCACAATCAGCCCCAGCATTTT.

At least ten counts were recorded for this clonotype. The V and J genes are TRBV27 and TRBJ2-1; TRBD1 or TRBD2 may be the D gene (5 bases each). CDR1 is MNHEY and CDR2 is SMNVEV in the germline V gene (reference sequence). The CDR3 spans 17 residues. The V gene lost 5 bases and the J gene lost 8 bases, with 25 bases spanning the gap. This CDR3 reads CASSPIPGRATQDEQFF. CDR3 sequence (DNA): TGTGCCAGCAGTCCAATCCCGGGACGAGCTACACAGGATGAGCAGTTCTTC.

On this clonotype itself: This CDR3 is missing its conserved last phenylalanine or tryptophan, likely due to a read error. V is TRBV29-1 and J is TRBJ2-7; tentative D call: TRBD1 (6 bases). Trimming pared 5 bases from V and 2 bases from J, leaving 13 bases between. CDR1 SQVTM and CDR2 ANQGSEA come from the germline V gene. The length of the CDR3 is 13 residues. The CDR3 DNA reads TGCAGCGTTAGGACAACAGGGACCTACGAGCAGTACTCC. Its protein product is CSVRTTGTYEQYS.

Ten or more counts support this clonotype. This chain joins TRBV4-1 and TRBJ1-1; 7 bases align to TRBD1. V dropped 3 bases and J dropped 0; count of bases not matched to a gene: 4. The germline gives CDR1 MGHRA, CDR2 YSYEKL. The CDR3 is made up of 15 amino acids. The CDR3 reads CASSQRTGVNTEAFF. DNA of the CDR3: TGCGCCAGCAGCCAGCGAACAGGGGTGAACACTGAAGCTTTCTTT.

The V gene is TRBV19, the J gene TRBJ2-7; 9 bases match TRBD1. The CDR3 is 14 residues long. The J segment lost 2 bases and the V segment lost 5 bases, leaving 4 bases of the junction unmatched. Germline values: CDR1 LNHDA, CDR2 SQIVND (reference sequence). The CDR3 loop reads CASSAGTGPYEQYF. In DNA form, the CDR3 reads TGTGCCAGTAGTGCCGGGACAGGGCCCTACGAGCAGTACTTC.

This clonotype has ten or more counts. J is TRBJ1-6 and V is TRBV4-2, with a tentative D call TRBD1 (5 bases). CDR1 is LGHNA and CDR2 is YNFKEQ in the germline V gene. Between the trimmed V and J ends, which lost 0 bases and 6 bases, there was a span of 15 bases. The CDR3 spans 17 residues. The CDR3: CASSQDEIQGLNSPLHF. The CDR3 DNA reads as TGTGCCAGCAGCCAAGATGAGATCCAGGGCCTTAATTCACCCCTCCACTTT.

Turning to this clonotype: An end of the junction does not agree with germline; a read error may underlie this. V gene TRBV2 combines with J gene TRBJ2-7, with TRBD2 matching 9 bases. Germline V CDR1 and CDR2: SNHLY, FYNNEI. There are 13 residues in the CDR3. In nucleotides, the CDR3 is TGTGCCAGCAGTGAGCTAGCGGGGTACGGGCAGTACTTC. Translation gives CASSELAGYGQYF.

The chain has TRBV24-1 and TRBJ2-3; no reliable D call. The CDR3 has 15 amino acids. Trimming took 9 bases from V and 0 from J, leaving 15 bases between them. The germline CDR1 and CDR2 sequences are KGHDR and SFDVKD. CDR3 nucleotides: TGTGCCACCCGACGTGGTGAGGCTAGCACAGATACGCAGTATTTT. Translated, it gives CATRRGEASTDTQYF.

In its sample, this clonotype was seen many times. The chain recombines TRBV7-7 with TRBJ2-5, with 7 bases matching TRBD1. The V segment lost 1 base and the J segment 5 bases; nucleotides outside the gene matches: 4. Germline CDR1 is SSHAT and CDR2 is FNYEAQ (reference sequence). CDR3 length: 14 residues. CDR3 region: CASSLDTGEETQYF. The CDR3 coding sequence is TGTGCCAGCAGCTTAGACACAGGGGAGGAGACCCAGTACTTC.

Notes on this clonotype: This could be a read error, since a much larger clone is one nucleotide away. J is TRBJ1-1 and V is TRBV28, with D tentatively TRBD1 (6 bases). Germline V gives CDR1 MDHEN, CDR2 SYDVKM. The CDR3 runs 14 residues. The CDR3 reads CASRGTGPNTEASF. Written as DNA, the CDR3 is TGTGCCAGCAGGGGAACAGGGCCGAACACTGAAGCTTCCTTT.

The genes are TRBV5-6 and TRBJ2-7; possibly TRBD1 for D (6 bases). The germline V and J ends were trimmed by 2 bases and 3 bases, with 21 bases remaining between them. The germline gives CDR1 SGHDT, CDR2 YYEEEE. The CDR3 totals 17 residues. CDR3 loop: CASSLAKGHYQYYEQYF. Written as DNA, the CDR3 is TGTGCCAGCAGCTTAGCGAAGGGACACTACCAGTACTACGAGCAGTACTTC.

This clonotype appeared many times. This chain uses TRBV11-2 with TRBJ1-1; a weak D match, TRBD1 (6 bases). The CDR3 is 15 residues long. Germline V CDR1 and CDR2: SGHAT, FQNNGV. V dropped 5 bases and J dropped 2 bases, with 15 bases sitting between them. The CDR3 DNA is TGTGCCAGCAGCCCCCCGTGGGGGCTAAACACTGAAGCTTTCTTT. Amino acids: CASSPPWGLNTEAFF.

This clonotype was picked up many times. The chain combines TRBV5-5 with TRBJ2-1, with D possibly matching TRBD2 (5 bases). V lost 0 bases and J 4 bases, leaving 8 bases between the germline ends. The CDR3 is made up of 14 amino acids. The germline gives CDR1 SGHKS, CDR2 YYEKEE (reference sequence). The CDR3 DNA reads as TGTGCCAGCAGCTTGGAAAGACTATACAATGAGCAGTTCTTC. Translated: CASSLERLYNEQFF.

Here the CDR3 reads CASSVDRVGGGYTF. The CDR3 DNA reads TGTGCCAGCAGCGTGGACAGGGTAGGCGGAGGCTACACCTTC. The chain combines TRBV7-9 with TRBJ1-2; 8 bases align to TRBD1. The V and J ends lost 5 bases and 8 bases, in that order; junction bases with no gene match: 10. From germline, CDR1 is SEHNR and CDR2 FQNEAQ (reference sequence). The CDR3 is 14 residues long.

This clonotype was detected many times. The DNA for the CDR3 is TGTGCCAGCAGCAAGACTAGCGCCGGGGAGACCCAGTACTTC. It encodes CASSKTSAGETQYF. The rearrangement links TRBV7-2 to TRBJ2-5; TRBD2 matches 8 bases. This CDR3 spans 14 amino acids. J lost 5 bases, V lost 5 bases, and 7 bases had no gene match. From germline, CDR1 is SGHTA and CDR2 FQGNSA.